The 5 T cell receptor beta chains below all came from one sample that was sequenced in a study of T cell responses to AZD1222 COVID-19 vaccine. Measured with immunoSEQ multiplex PCR; TCRdb has only the in-frame clones, and not every one. This table holds 110,000 or so clones, around 90% found once. The sequencing used peripheral blood, collected on day 0 of AZD1222 vaccination. The receptor set was obtained from an adult in good health.

In this sample, this clone turned up once. This chain links TRBV5-1 with TRBJ2-3; TRBD2 matches 9 bases. V shed 4 bases, J shed 0 bases, and the junction held 3 bases outside the gene matches. The V gene's germline CDR1 is SGHRS and CDR2 YFSETQ. The CDR3 has 15 residues. The CDR3: CASSPSGESTDTQYF. In DNA, the CDR3 is TGCGCCAGCAGCCCTAGCGGGGAGAGCACAGATACGCAGTATTTT.

V usage is TRBV19 and J usage is TRBJ1-1; TRBD1 might be the D (5 bases). In germline, CDR1 is LNHDA, CDR2 SQIVND (reference sequence). Trimming shortened V by 4 bases and J by 1 base, and 13 bases separated the two germline ends. The CDR3 length is 15 residues. The CDR3 loop is CASSRGLGQNTEAFF. The DNA of the CDR3 is TGTGCCAGTAGTAGAGGATTGGGGCAGAACACTGAAGCTTTCTTT.

This clone was seen only a few times. This chain joins TRBV5-4 and TRBJ1-1; D ambiguous. Germline CDR1 reads SGHNT; CDR2 reads YYREEE (reference sequence). This CDR3 has 12 residues. Trimming left V 4 bases short and J 6 bases short, with 10 bases between. CDR3 DNA sequence: TGTGCCAGCAGCGTAGGGCCCTCTGAAGCTTTCTTT. Protein product: CASSVGPSEAFF. Drawing the rest from reference TRBV5-4 and TRBJ1-1, the complete variable domain is ETGVTQSPTHLIKTRGQQVTLRCSSQSGHNTVSWYQQALGQGPQFIFQYYREEENGRGNFPPRFSGLQFPNYSSELNVNALELDDSALYLCASSVGPSEAFFGQGTRLTVV.

This chain connects TRBV9 to TRBJ2-7; D may match TRBD1 or TRBD2 (6 bases each). The CDR3 extends over 15 amino acids. The germline V gene encodes CDR1 SGDLS and CDR2 YYNGEE. V lost 0 bases and J 2 bases, leaving 12 bases between the germline ends. The CDR3 protein is CASSVEAGQTYEQYF. In nucleotides, the CDR3 is TGTGCCAGCAGCGTAGAGGCGGGACAAACCTACGAGCAGTACTTC.

The V call is TRBV11-3, the J call TRBJ2-7; 8 positions match TRBD1. The CDR3 loop spans 13 amino acids. The germline V gene has CDR1 SGHNT and CDR2 YENEEA. The trim removed 5 bases at V and 3 bases at J, leaving 3 bases unmatched. CDR3 region: CASSPGQGYEQYF. In DNA, the CDR3 is TGTGCCAGCAGCCCAGGACAGGGCTACGAGCAGTACTTC.